One and the same sample provided the 23 T cell receptor beta chains below, sequenced in a study of type 1 regulatory T cells. Their target antigens are unknown. MiXCR, applied by TCRdb to the reads, yields one record per CDR3 protein. The table lists about 15,000 distinct CDR3 sequences, 12% to 15% of them singletons. The sequencing sample was made of cultured T cells, either the whole culture or a sorted T cell fraction (not recorded which). These receptors were obtained from a human donor in good health.

This clonotype was picked up many times. The chain uses TRBV29-1 and TRBJ2-1, with 10 nucleotides matching TRBD2. CDR3 length: 14 amino acids. Germline trimming cut 8 bases from V and 6 bases from J; bases unmatched to any gene: 10. Germline V gene lookup returns CDR1 SQVTM and CDR2 ANQGSEA. The CDR3 coding sequence is TGCAGCACCCGGACTAGCGGCGTACCCAATGAGCAGTTCTTC. It yields the protein CSTRTSGVPNEQFF.

This clonotype was detected ten times or more. The chain uses TRBV29-1 and TRBJ2-1; D gene unclear. The CDR3 is 9 residues long. Per the germline V gene, CDR1 is SQVTM and CDR2 is ANQGSEA. Trimming took off 5 bases at V and 7 bases at J, with 3 bases between the two ends. Written as DNA, the CDR3 is TGCAGCGTTATGAATGAGCAGTTCTTC. Translation: CSVMNEQFF.

This clonotype was counted ten times or more. The rearrangement uses TRBV27 and TRBJ2-6; TRBD1 matches at 10 bases. The junction had 4 bases not matched to a gene; V was cut back by 1 base and J by 1 base. The germline V gene has CDR1 MNHEY and CDR2 SMNVEV (reference sequence). The CDR3 has 18 residues. The CDR3 protein is CASSLLGQGFSGANVLTF. The CDR3 DNA reads TGTGCCAGCAGTTTATTGGGACAGGGGTTTTCTGGGGCCAACGTCCTGACTTTC.

Many counts were recorded for this clonotype. The V call is TRBV20-1, the J call TRBJ1-5; possibly TRBD1 for D (6 bases). Germline lookup yields CDR1 DFQATT and CDR2 SNEGSKA (reference sequence). This CDR3 has 15 residues. V lost 0 bases to trimming and J lost 3 bases, with 12 bases between them. DNA for the CDR3: TGCAGTGCTAGAGATTCGGCAGGGGCCAATCAGCCCCAGCATTTT. Protein product: CSARDSAGANQPQHF.

The chain uses TRBV24-1 and TRBJ2-3; no reliable D call. Germline-derived CDR1 and CDR2 are KGHDR and SFDVKD. This CDR3 has 12 amino acids. V gave up 3 bases and J gave up 4 bases, with 4 bases separating them. The CDR3 DNA follows: TGTGCCACCAGTGATCCCTCAGATACGCAGTATTTT. This translates into CATSDPSDTQYF.

This clonotype was seen at least ten times. CDR3 sequence: CASSSRLAGTDTQYF. The CDR3 nucleotides are TGTGCCAGCAGCTCGAGACTAGCGGGGACAGATACGCAGTATTTT. The V gene is TRBV7-3, the J gene TRBJ2-3; 11 nucleotides line up with TRBD2. The germline V gene has CDR1 SGHTA and CDR2 FQGTGA. The CDR3 spans 15 residues. Trimming cost V 4 bases and J 3 bases; bases outside gene matches: 3.

Only a few counts were recorded for this clonotype. The chain combines TRBV24-1 with TRBJ2-5, with D unclear. The CDR3 spans 14 residues. V was clipped by 1 base and J by 4 bases, with 9 bases between them. Germline V gene sequence: CDR1 KGHDR, CDR2 SFDVKD. This chain's CDR3 is CATSDLAGSETQYF. The DNA of the CDR3 is TGTGCCACCAGTGATTTAGCAGGTTCAGAGACCCAGTACTTC.

This clonotype was observed at least ten times. This chain uses TRBV18 with TRBJ2-3; D remains unclear. The CDR3 extends over 15 amino acids. Trimming pared 1 base from V and 2 bases from J, leaving 10 bases between. The germline gives CDR1 KGHSH, CDR2 LQKENI. CDR3: CASSPLRVATDTQYF. The CDR3 DNA reads TGTGCCAGCTCACCACTAAGAGTCGCCACAGATACGCAGTATTTT.

This clonotype was counted only a few times. A much larger clone differs from this one at a single base, so this may be a read error. The chain employs TRBV5-8 and TRBJ2-1; 8 bases agree with TRBD2. This CDR3 has 17 amino acids. From germline, CDR1 is SGHTS and CDR2 YDEGEE. The CDR3 loop is CTSSGGSGSLVYNEQFF. The CDR3 DNA sequence: TGTACCAGCAGCGGAGGGAGCGGGAGCCTCGTCTACAATGAGCAGTTCTTC.

With respect to this clonotype: A much larger clone differs from this one at a single base, so this may be a read error. The chain has TRBV12-3 or TRBV12-4 and TRBJ1-2; the D is unclear. This CDR3 is built from 12 residues. The chain's CDR3 is CASSPSNYGHTF. CDR3 in DNA: TGTGCCAGCAGCCCGAGTAACTATGGCCACACCTTC.

This clonotype turned up a few times. The chain combines TRBV7-3 with TRBJ2-4, with TRBD1 matching over 8 bases. From germline, CDR1 is SGHTA and CDR2 FQGTGA. This CDR3 contains 16 residues. V trimming: 5 bases; J trimming: 6 bases; junction bases outside the gene matches: 12. The CDR3 reads CASSQAAGGSGNIQYF. The DNA for the CDR3 is TGTGCCAGCAGCCAAGCGGCAGGGGGCAGTGGAAACATTCAGTACTTC.

The chain joins TRBV7-2 to TRBJ2-7, with 11 bases that match TRBD2. Germline-derived CDR1 and CDR2 are SGHTA and FQGNSA. V lost 5 bases, J lost 6 bases, and 6 bases stayed unmatched. This CDR3 is built from 14 residues. The CDR3 here is CASSVPSGGSEQYF. CDR3 in DNA: TGTGCCAGCAGCGTACCTAGCGGGGGGAGCGAGCAGTACTTC.

This clonotype was observed a handful of times. The chain has TRBV9 and TRBJ2-5, with TRBD1 matching over 9 bases. V lost 2 bases and J lost 4; bases outside the gene matches: 6. The germline V gene has CDR1 SGDLS and CDR2 YYNGEE. This CDR3 comprises 15 residues. The CDR3 spells CASSVGTGKGETQYF. In nucleotides, the CDR3 is TGTGCCAGCAGCGTCGGGACAGGGAAGGGAGAGACCCAGTACTTC. The variable domain in full, completed from reference TRBV9 and TRBJ2-5, reads DSGVTQTPKHLITATGQRVTLRCSPRSGDLSVYWYQQSLDQGLQFLIQYYNGEERAKGNILERFSAQQFPDLHSELNLSSLELGDSALYFCASSVGTGKGETQYFGPGTRLLVL.

This clonotype came up many times. V and J are TRBV12-3 or TRBV12-4 and TRBJ2-5, with D perhaps TRBD1 (5 bases). There are 12 residues in the CDR3. The V gene lost 6 bases and the J gene lost 4 bases, with 9 bases spanning the gap. The CDR3 coding sequence is TGTGCCAGCAGCCAGGGTGGAGAGACCCAGTACTTC. This sequence encodes CASSQGGETQYF.

The V gene is TRBV12-3 or TRBV12-4, the J gene TRBJ1-6; 7 bases map to TRBD1. V was pared by 6 bases and J by 5 bases, with 4 bases of the junction left unmatched. CDR3 length equals 14 residues. The CDR3 DNA is TGTGCCAGCAGCCCGACAGGGAATAATTCACCCCTCCACTTT. Protein product: CASSPTGNNSPLHF.

The CDR3 spells CASSLWSGGVYEQYF. The CDR3, as DNA: TGTGCCAGCAGTTTATGGAGTGGCGGGGTCTACGAGCAGTACTTC. V is TRBV27 and J is TRBJ2-7; D may be TRBD2 (6 bases). The germline V gene encodes CDR1 MNHEY and CDR2 SMNVEV (reference sequence). This CDR3 contains 15 residues. Deletions cut 1 base from V and 3 bases from J, with 13 bases between.

This clonotype was detected ten times or more. The CDR3 protein is CASSLGLAGVNEQFF. The CDR3 region has the DNA TGTGCCAGCAGCCTGGGACTAGCGGGAGTCAATGAGCAGTTCTTC. V and J are TRBV5-8 and TRBJ2-1; 14 nucleotides match TRBD2. This CDR3 has 15 residues. Germline CDR1 and CDR2: SGHTS and YDEGEE. Losses at the gene ends were 4 bases for V and 6 bases for J; bases not matched to a gene: 3.

In its sample, this clonotype was seen many times. The genes are TRBV14 and TRBJ2-6, with D uncertain. Between the trimmed V and J ends, which lost 3 bases and 2 bases, there was a span of 2 bases. This CDR3 has 13 amino acids. Germline loops: CDR1 SGHDN, CDR2 FVKESK. CDR3 protein: CASSQAGANVLTF. In nucleotides, the CDR3 is TGTGCCAGCAGCCAGGCTGGGGCCAACGTCCTGACTTTC.

This sequence joins TRBV10-3 and TRBJ2-1; the D gene is possibly TRBD2 (6 bases). Trimming took off 7 bases at V and 8 bases at J, with 18 bases between the two ends. Germline-derived CDR1 and CDR2 are ENHRY and SYGVKD. This CDR3 has 14 amino acids. CDR3: CAINQNRGIDEQFF. The CDR3, as DNA: TGTGCCATCAATCAGAACCGGGGGATAGATGAGCAGTTCTTC.

There are a few counts of this clonotype. V is TRBV2 and J is TRBJ2-3; 9 bases align to TRBD1. Germline CDR1 and CDR2: SNHLY and FYNNEI. V shed 6 bases, J shed 8 bases, and the junction held 9 bases outside the gene matches. The CDR3 runs 14 residues. The CDR3 bases are TGTGCCAGCAGGCTGGACAGGGGAGGGGGTACGCAGTATTTT. It yields the protein CASRLDRGGGTQYF.

This clonotype has ten or more counts. The gene calls are TRBV5-1 and TRBJ2-7; TRBD1 is a possible D gene (6 bases). The CDR3 has 15 amino acids. Germline CDR1 and CDR2: SGHRS and YFSETQ. The V end was cut by 4 bases, the J end by 0 bases, with 14 bases between. The CDR3 protein is CASSPGHTSSYEQYF. Written as DNA, the CDR3 is TGCGCCAGCAGCCCGGGACATACGAGCTCCTACGAGCAGTACTTC.

Relative to its sample, this clonotype is medium-sized. The V gene is TRBV5-6, the J gene TRBJ2-3; 13 positions agree with TRBD2. The CDR3 runs 17 residues. Germline loops: CDR1 SGHDT, CDR2 YYEEEE. V lost 0 bases, J lost 7 bases, and 8 bases stayed unmatched. CDR3: CASSLAAGLAGKYTQYF. The CDR3 DNA sequence: TGTGCCAGCAGCTTGGCAGCGGGACTAGCGGGAAAATATACGCAGTATTTT.

This clonotype was recorded a few times. V is TRBV25-1 and J is TRBJ2-7; D is unclear. Germline V gives CDR1 MGHDK, CDR2 SYGVNS. Trimming removed 4 bases at V and 3 bases at J, with 4 bases between. The CDR3 contains 11 residues. The CDR3 here is CASSALYEQYF. The CDR3 DNA sequence: TGTGCCAGCAGTGCCCTCTACGAGCAGTACTTC.